This TCR beta chain was found in a study of PD-L1 blockade in urothelial cancer. This CDR3 has 13 amino acids. The trim removed 5 bases at V and 3 bases at J, leaving 4 bases unmatched. CDR1 SEHNR and CDR2 FQNEAQ come from the germline V gene (reference sequence). As concerns this clone: The antigen is unknown.

The study's findings and limits: It was durable-benefit patients whose tumor-associated blood clones expanded more at 3 weeks.

Synthetic analogs of TCR templates were spiked into every PCR. Libraries were prepared by immunoSEQ multiplex PCR; TCRdb keeps only in-frame clonotypes and omits some of them. The sample holds more than 45,000 clones, approximately 80% seen once. The origin of this receptor is a man aged 65 to 85 with urothelial cancer. Sequences were derived from PBMCs, sampled around atezolizumab (anti-PD-L1) treatment. The chain is built from TRBV7-9 and TRBJ2-7; 7 bases agree with TRBD2. Here the CDR3 DNA reads TGTGCCAGCAGCCATGGGGGGGGCTACGAGCAGTACTTC. Translation gives CASSHGGGYEQYF.